Described below is a single T cell receptor (beta chain) sequence and its context. Its antigen is still unknown. Repertoires were generated with immunoSEQ multiplex PCR, while TCRdb's copy carries only in-frame clones and drops some. The sample carries just under 65,000 clones, approximately 85% recorded once. With baseline, cycle 4 day 1, and cycle 7 day 1 as timepoints, blood was sampled. CDR1 is MNHNY and CDR2 is SVGAGI in the germline V gene (reference sequence). After removal of 3 bases from V and 1 base from J, the junction contained 4 bases not matched to a gene. CDR3 length: 15 residues. The data were taken from a study of OX40 agonist ivuxolimab in advanced cancers. General study results and limits: Expanded peripheral T-cell antigen specificity went undetermined. Within 6 weeks, CD4+ and CD8+ blood T cells expanded clonally at 0.1 to 3.0 mg/kg.

The sequence came from an adult with an advanced solid tumor such as melanoma, head and neck, liver or kidney cancer. The sample in question was CD4+ or CD8+ T cells sorted from blood, obtained in a trial of the OX40 agonist ivuxolimab. This rearrangement joins TRBV6-6 to TRBJ1-2; 8 bases match TRBD1. The CDR3, as DNA: TGTGCCAGCAGTTATCCTGACAGGGGTAACTATGGCTACACCTTC. It encodes CASSYPDRGNYGYTF.